This T cell receptor (beta chain) was retrieved from a study of cytomegalovirus exposure and HLA in healthy donors. Regarding the study as a whole: Common viral pathogens were later found to be apparently linked to several of the most significant clusters. Certain indistinguishable V segments, among them TRBV6-2 and TRBV6-3, were excluded. The study designated 164 TCR beta chains cytomegalovirus-associated.

13 Jbeta primers and 60 Vbeta primers were used for the PCR. Assay: immunoSEQ multiplex PCR; the TCRdb copy retains only in-frame clones and omits some. The sample has 150,000 to 200,000 clones; more than 65% are singletons. As for this clone: The antigen is unknown.

V was trimmed by 5 bases and J by 2 bases, leaving 9 bases between them. The CDR3 loop spans 13 amino acids. Germline-derived CDR1 and CDR2 are MGHDK and SYGVNS. The chain carries TRBV25-1 and TRBJ1-2; no definite D call. The receptor was derived from a woman in her 30s in good health and CMV-seronegative. The sequenced sample consisted of PBMCs. The CDR3, as DNA: TGTGCCAGCAGTCTTGGAGGCAACTATGGCTACACCTTC. It yields the protein CASSLGGNYGYTF.